This T cell receptor beta chain comes out of a study of blood T cells in healthy people across ages. Findings and limits, study-wide: There was a strong correlation between TCR beta diversity and naive T cell percentage. Lack of knowledge of donor CMV status possibly confounded expanded clonotype changes. TCR beta diversity per million T cells fell roughly linearly with age.

Comments on this clonotype: Its antigen is undetermined.

The germline V gene encodes CDR1 WNHNN and CDR2 SYGVQD (reference sequence). CDR3 length equals 16 residues. V was pared by 1 base and J by 3 bases, with 15 bases between. A second PCR, run for about 6 to 11 cycles, used a sample-barcoded 5' primer plus a J-beta primer mix. TCRdb reanalysed the 5' RACE reads using MiXCR and keeps one entry per CDR3 protein. Of about 1,400,000 distinct CDR3 sequences listed, around 55% are singletons. Input material: blood. The V and J genes are TRBV10-1 and TRBJ2-5; tentatively, D is TRBD2 (5 bases). The sequence was collected from a man aged 18 to 30 in good health. The CDR3, as DNA: TGCGCCAGCAGTGAGTGGGCTGTTGCGGGCAAAGAGACCCAGTACTTC. Residues: CASSEWAVAGKETQYF.